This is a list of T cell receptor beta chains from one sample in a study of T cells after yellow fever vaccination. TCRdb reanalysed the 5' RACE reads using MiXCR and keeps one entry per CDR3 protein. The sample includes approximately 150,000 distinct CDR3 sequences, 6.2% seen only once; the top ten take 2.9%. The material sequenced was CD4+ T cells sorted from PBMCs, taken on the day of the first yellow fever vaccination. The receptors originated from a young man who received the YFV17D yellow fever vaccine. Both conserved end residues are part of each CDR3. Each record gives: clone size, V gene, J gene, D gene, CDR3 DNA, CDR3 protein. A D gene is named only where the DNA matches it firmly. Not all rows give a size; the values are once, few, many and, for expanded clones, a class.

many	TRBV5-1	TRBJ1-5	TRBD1	TGCGCCAGCAGCCCCGCAGGGGGAAACAATCAGCCCCAGCATTTT	CASSPAGGNNQPQHF
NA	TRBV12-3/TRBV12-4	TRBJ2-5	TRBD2	TGTGCCAGCAGTTTATCTGGCGGGGGGGTTGAGACCCAGTACTTC	CASSLSGGGVETQYF
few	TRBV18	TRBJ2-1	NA	TGTGCCAGCGAGGGATCCGAGCAGTTCTTC	CASEGSEQFF
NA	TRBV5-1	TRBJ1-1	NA	TGCGCCAGCAGCCCGCTGACAGGGAACACTGAAGCTTTCTTT	CASSPLTGNTEAFF
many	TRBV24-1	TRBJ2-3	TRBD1	TGTGCCACCAGTGACAACTACGACAGGGTAACGCAGTATTTT	CATSDNYDRVTQYF
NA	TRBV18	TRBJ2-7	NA	TGTGCCAGCTCACCACGAGGCGGGGGCATTTACGAGCAGTACTTC	CASSPRGGGIYEQYF
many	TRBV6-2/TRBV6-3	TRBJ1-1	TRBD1	TGTGCCAGCACCCCGACAGGGAGGAACACTGAAGCTTTCTTT	CASTPTGRNTEAFF
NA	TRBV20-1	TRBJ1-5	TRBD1	TGCAGTGCTAGCCCGACAGGGACTCAGCCCCAGCATTTT	CSASPTGTQPQHF
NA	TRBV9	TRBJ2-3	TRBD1	TGTGCCAGCAGCGGGGGACAGAAGGGGACAGATACGCAGTATTTT	CASSGGQKGTDTQYF
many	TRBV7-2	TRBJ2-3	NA	TGTGCCAGCAGCTATGGACGGCGCACAGATACGCAGTATTTT	CASSYGRRTDTQYF
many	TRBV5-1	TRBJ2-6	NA	TGCGCCAGCAGCTTGATGACGCGTGGGACTGGGGCCAACGTCCTGACTTTC	CASSLMTRGTGANVLTF
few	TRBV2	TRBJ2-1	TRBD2	TGTGCCAGCAGGGAAGGACTAGCGGGGGGGGACAATGAGCAGTTCTTC	CASREGLAGGDNEQFF
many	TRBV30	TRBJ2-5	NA	TGTGCCTGGAGTCGGCAGGTTGAAGAGACCCAGTACTTC	CAWSRQVEETQYF
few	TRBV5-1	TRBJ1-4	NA	TGCGCCAGCAGTCGGGGGACTACTAATGAAAAACTGTTTTTT	CASSRGTTNEKLFF
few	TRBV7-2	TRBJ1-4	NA	TGTGCCAGCAGCTATGGGGGGAATGAAAAACTGTTTTTT	CASSYGGNEKLFF
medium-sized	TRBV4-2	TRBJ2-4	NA	TGTGCCAGCAGCCAAGGGGCGTCCAAAAACATTCAGTACTTC	CASSQGASKNIQYF
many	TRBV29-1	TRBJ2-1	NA	TGCAGCGTTGATAGGAACGTCTACAATGAGCAGTTCTTC	CSVDRNVYNEQFF
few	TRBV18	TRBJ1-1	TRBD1	TGTGCCAGCTCACCGGGTCACAGGGGGCGAGGGACTGAAGCTTTCTTT	CASSPGHRGRGTEAFF
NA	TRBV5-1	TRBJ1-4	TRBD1	TGCGCCAGCAGCTTGGTGGGGGACAGGCGAAAAAATGAAAAACTGTTTTTT	CASSLVGDRRKNEKLFF
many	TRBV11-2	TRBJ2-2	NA	TGTGCCAGCACCCCCCGCGCGACCAACACCGGGGAGCTGTTTTTT	CASTPRATNTGELFF
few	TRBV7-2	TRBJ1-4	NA	TGTGCCACCTCGGTAGGAGCAACTAATGAAAAACTGTTTTTT	CATSVGATNEKLFF
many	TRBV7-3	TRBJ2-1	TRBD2	TGTGCCAGCAGCCCGGGACTAGCGGGGTATGAGCAGTTCTTC	CASSPGLAGYEQFF
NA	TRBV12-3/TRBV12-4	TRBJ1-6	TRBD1	TGTGCCAGCAGTCCCCAGACAGGGGGGAATTCACCCCTCCACTTT	CASSPQTGGNSPLHF
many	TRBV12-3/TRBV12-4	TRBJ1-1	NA	TGTGCCAGCAGGGACACGTGGTACGCTGAAGCTTTCTTT	CASRDTWYAEAFF
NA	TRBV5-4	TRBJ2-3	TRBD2	TGTGCCAGCAGCGCGGGGGGGTACACAGATACGCAGTATTTT	CASSAGGYTDTQYF
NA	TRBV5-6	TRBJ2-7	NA	TGTGCCAGCAGCTTGCTAGGGACAACCTACGAGCAGTACTTC	CASSLLGTTYEQYF
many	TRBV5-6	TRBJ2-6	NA	TGTGCCAGCAGCTTTGCGGCAGGGTACCTGCGGGGGGCCAACGTCCTGACTTTC	CASSFAAGYLRGANVLTF
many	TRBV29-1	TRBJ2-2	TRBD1	TGCAGCGTTGGCAGGGGGACCACCGGGGAGCTGTTTTTT	CSVGRGTTGELFF
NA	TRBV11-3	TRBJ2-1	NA	TGTGCCAGCAGCCCAGGGCCTGCCAATGAGCAGTTCTTC	CASSPGPANEQFF
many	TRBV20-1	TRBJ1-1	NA	TGCAGTGCTAGAGGGTCAGGAGATTTTGAAGCTTTCTTT	CSARGSGDFEAFF
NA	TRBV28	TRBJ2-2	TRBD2	TGTGCCAGCAGTCGGGTGGGGGGGACCGGCGGGGAGCTGTTTTTT	CASSRVGGTGGELFF
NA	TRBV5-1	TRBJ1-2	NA	TGCGCCAGCAGCTGGGGCCCCTATGGCTACACCTTC	CASSWGPYGYTF
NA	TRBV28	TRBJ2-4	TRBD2	TGTGCCAGCAACCCGGGGGGATCCAAAAACATTCAGTACTTC	CASNPGGSKNIQYF
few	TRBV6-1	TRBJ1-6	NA	TGTGCCAGCAGTGGCAGCCGGTTTAAGTCACCCCTCCACTTT	CASSGSRFKSPLHF
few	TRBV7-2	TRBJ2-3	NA	TGTGCCAGCAGCCGGCGATTCGCAGATACGCAGTATTTT	CASSRRFADTQYF
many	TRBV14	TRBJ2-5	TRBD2	TGTGCCAGCAGTCTAGCGGGGGGTGGAGAGACCCAGTACTTC	CASSLAGGGETQYF
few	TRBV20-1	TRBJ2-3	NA	TGCAGTGCTAGAGATCCCGCGAAAGATACGCAGTATTTT	CSARDPAKDTQYF
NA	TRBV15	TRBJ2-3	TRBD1	TGTGCCACCAGCCTCCCGAGGGGGCGTGGGACGCAGTATTTT	CATSLPRGRGTQYF
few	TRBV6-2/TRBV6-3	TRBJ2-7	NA	TGTGCCAGCAGTTACTCTTGGGAGGCGGGCTACGAGCAGTACTTC	CASSYSWEAGYEQYF
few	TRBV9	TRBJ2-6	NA	TGTGCCAGCAGCGGGAAGGGAAGCGGGGCCAACGTCCTGACTTTC	CASSGKGSGANVLTF
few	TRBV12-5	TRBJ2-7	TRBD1	TGTGCTAGTGGACCTCGGGACAGCGGTGCCTACGAGCAGTACTTC	CASGPRDSGAYEQYF
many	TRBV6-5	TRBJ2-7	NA	TGTGCCAGCAGTTACTCAGGGCTAGCCTACGAGCAGTACTTC	CASSYSGLAYEQYF
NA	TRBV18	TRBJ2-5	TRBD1	TGTGCCAGCTCACCCCGGACAGGGCGCCAAGAGACCCAGTACTTC	CASSPRTGRQETQYF
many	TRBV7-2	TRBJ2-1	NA	TGTGCCAGCAGCCCAAGTGGGAACAATGAGCAGTTCTTC	CASSPSGNNEQFF
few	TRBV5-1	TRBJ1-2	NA	TGCGCCAGCAGCTTGGACAGGGCAGGTGGCTACACCTTC	CASSLDRAGGYTF
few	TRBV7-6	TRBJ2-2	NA	TGTGCCAGCAGCTCTGTCCGGGGGGCCCCCGGGGAGCTGTTTTTT	CASSSVRGAPGELFF
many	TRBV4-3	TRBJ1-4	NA	TGCGCCAGCAGCCAAGATGTGGGAACTAATGAAAAACTGTTTTTT	CASSQDVGTNEKLFF
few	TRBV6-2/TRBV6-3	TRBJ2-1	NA	TGTGCCAGCTCAGGGAGTTTCAGGACCTACAATGAGCAGTTCTTC	CASSGSFRTYNEQFF
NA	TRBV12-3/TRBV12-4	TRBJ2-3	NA	TGTGCCAGCAGTTTCCGCTTCCCCACAGATACGCAGTATTTT	CASSFRFPTDTQYF
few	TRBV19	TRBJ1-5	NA	TGTGCCAGTAGTATGCTCAGGGATAATCAGCCCCAGCATTTT	CASSMLRDNQPQHF